This is a list of T cell receptor beta chains from one sample in a study of shared clonotypes between healthy human individuals. Profiling relied on immunoSEQ multiplex PCR, and the TCRdb table lists in-frame clones only, not all of them. The table records roughly 1 million clones, roughly 70% of them present only once. Sample: memory CD4+ T cells sorted from blood. These receptors all come from a man aged 18 to 35 in good health. Each CDR3 is given with its conserved first and last residue. Size tells how often a clone was seen (once, few, many) or the class of an expanded clone, and some rows leave it out.

CDR3: CASSPHSDSYNEQFF
size: NA
V: TRBV7-9
J: TRBJ2-1

CDR3: CASSLAVGQFF
size: once
V: TRBV7-9
J: TRBJ2-1

CDR3: CASWEGSLNTGELFF
size: NA
V: TRBV5-1
J: TRBJ2-2

CDR3: CATGGSYNSPLHF
size: NA
V: TRBV2
J: TRBJ1-6

CDR3: CASSLAGADTQYF
size: NA
V: TRBV5-1
J: TRBJ2-3

CDR3: CAWSLTAAYEQYF
size: NA
V: TRBV30
J: NA

CDR3: CASSLNGEKLFF
size: NA
V: TRBV28
J: TRBJ1-4

CDR3: CVEPRDREGGGELFF
size: NA
V: TRBV6-8
J: TRBJ2-2

CDR3: CAWSSTDTQYF
size: NA
V: TRBV30
J: TRBJ2-3

CDR3: CASILSWGLSYGYTF
size: NA
V: TRBV6-1
J: TRBJ1-2

CDR3: CASSQGRGTNQETQYF
size: once
V: TRBV4-1
J: TRBJ2-5

CDR3: CASSLATRPGANVLTF
size: NA
V: TRBV7-3
J: TRBJ2-6

CDR3: CATSRDRGKPQHF
size: NA
V: TRBV15
J: TRBJ1-5

CDR3: CASSLGPLAGSTDTQYF
size: NA
V: TRBV7-2
J: TRBJ2-3

CDR3: CASSPSRGQINQPQHF
size: NA
V: TRBV28
J: TRBJ1-5

CDR3: CASSLGQVSSEQYF
size: NA
V: TRBV5-1
J: TRBJ2-7

CDR3: CASSLMGQTYEQYF
size: NA
V: TRBV13
J: TRBJ2-7

CDR3: CASSNGDLTGNTIYF
size: NA
V: TRBV5-1
J: TRBJ1-3

CDR3: CATTGVSNQPQHF
size: NA
V: TRBV6-6
J: TRBJ1-5

CDR3: CASTQGDLIGELFF
size: NA
V: TRBV18
J: TRBJ2-2

CDR3: CASRRDRYNEQFF
size: NA
V: TRBV13
J: TRBJ2-1

CDR3: CASSTPQGGAEAFF
size: NA
V: TRBV6-5
J: TRBJ1-1

CDR3: CASSEGAWEYF
size: many
V: TRBV10-2
J: TRBJ2-7

CDR3: CASTKGTSGYNEQFF
size: NA
V: TRBV6-6
J: TRBJ2-1

CDR3: CASSYSRQGGGYTF
size: NA
V: TRBV6-5
J: TRBJ1-2

CDR3: CASSPGLAGVDTQYF
size: NA
V: TRBV9
J: TRBJ2-3

CDR3: CAWSGPSGLSYEQYF
size: NA
V: TRBV30
J: NA

CDR3: CASSFVGAGYTF
size: many
V: TRBV28
J: TRBJ1-2

CDR3: CASSSPRGGSYNEQFF
size: many
V: TRBV7-2
J: TRBJ2-1